A selection of T cell receptor beta chains follows, all from one sample in a study of cytomegalovirus exposure and HLA in healthy donors. Using immunoSEQ multiplex PCR, the repertoire was profiled, and TCRdb retains in-frame clones only, with some absent. The table includes about 130,000 clones, roughly 17% detected once. What was sequenced was PBMCs. These receptors originate from a female donor in good health and CMV-seropositive. The CDR3 runs from the conserved cysteine through the conserved F or W. The D gene is left open where the match is weak. For some rows the clone size is stated as once, few or many, or as a class when expanded; others skip it.

>TRBD2|few|17|TRBV5-1|TRBJ2-3
TGCGCCAGCAGCTTGGAAGGACTAGCGGATAGCACAGATACGCAGTATTTT
CASSLEGLADSTDTQYF
>.|.|14|TRBV4-3|TRBJ1-1
TGCGCCAGCAGCCAAGACTACGGGAGCACTGAAGCTTTCTTT
CASSQDYGSTEAFF
>.|.|15|TRBV28|TRBJ2-5
TGTGCCAGCAGTCCTGGACAGAACCTGCAAGAGACCCAGTACTTC
CASSPGQNLQETQYF
>TRBD2|few|15|TRBV9|TRBJ2-3
TGTGCCAGCAGCGTAGTAGGCGGGAGGGCAGATACGCAGTATTTT
CASSVVGGRADTQYF
>.|.|16|TRBV28|TRBJ2-4
TGTGCCAGCAGTTTAAGGGGGAGTGGGGCCAAAAACATTCAGTACTTC
CASSLRGSGAKNIQYF
>TRBD2|.|16|TRBV10-3|TRBJ2-7
TGTGCCATCAGTGAGATTCCTAGCGGGGGGGCCTACGAGCAGTACTTC
CAISEIPSGGAYEQYF
>TRBD1|few|15|TRBV19|TRBJ1-2
TGTGCCAGTAGTACTTTAGACAGGGAGATCTATGGCTACACCTTC
CASSTLDREIYGYTF
>TRBD2|.|17|TRBV7-8|TRBJ2-5
TGTGCCAGCAGCCCGCGGGGGGGACTAGGGGAAGGGGAGACCCAGTACTTC
CASSPRGGLGEGETQYF
>.|.|13|TRBV18|TRBJ1-4
TGTGCCAGCTCACCGGGACTGGATGAAAAACTGTTTTTT
CASSPGLDEKLFF
>TRBD1|.|22|TRBV9|TRBJ1-4
TGTGCCAGCAGCGTTGGACAGGGGGCATTTGGGGTTATGGCGGGGACTAATGAAAAACTGTTTTTT
CASSVGQGAFGVMAGTNEKLFF
>TRBD1|few|15|TRBV13|TRBJ1-1
TGTGCCAGCAGCTTAGTCGGGGACAGGGGCACTGAAGCTTTCTTT
CASSLVGDRGTEAFF
>.|.|15|TRBV6-4|TRBJ1-6
TGTGCCAGCAGTGAACGACACAGGGTAGGATCACCCCTCCACTTT
CASSERHRVGSPLHF
>.|.|16|TRBV6-5|TRBJ2-5
TGTGCCAGCAGTTTGACGGGACACGGATTGCAAGAGACCCAGTACTTC
CASSLTGHGLQETQYF
>.|few|13|TRBV10-2|TRBJ2-5
TGCGCCAGCAGTGCGGGGGATCAAGAGACCCAGTACTTC
CASSAGDQETQYF
>TRBD1|.|16|TRBV5-4|TRBJ2-2
TGTGCCAGCAGCTCGGTGGACAGGAAGAACACCGGGGAGCTGTTTTTT
CASSSVDRKNTGELFF
>TRBD1|.|14|TRBV6-5|TRBJ2-7
TGTGCCAGCAGTTACTCTGGGACAGGGTACGAGCAGTACTTC
CASSYSGTGYEQYF
>.|.|13|TRBV29-1|TRBJ1-5
TGCAGCGTTAGCGTGTCAGGCAATCAGCCCCAGCATTTT
CSVSVSGNQPQHF
>TRBD1|few|14|TRBV30|TRBJ1-1
TGTGCCTGGTCTTCGGGACAGTTGAACACTGAAGCTTTCTTT
CAWSSGQLNTEAFF
>TRBD2|.|14|TRBV7-3|TRBJ2-7
TGTGCCAGCAGCCCCGGGGGGGGGTCCTACGAGCAGTACTTC
CASSPGGGSYEQYF
>TRBD2|.|15|TRBV6-5|TRBJ2-7
TGTGCCAGCAGACCCACTGGACTAGCGGGAGTAGAGCAGTACTTC
CASRPTGLAGVEQYF
>.|few|12|TRBV7-9|TRBJ2-2
TGTGCCAGCAGCCATAACACCGGGGAGCTGTTTTTT
CASSHNTGELFF
>.|.|15|TRBV10-3|TRBJ2-7
TGTGCCATCAGTGAGACCGACAGAAGCTCCTACGAGCAGTACTTC
CAISETDRSSYEQYF
>TRBD2|.|14|TRBV29-1|TRBJ2-7
TGCAGCGTTGCCGGGGGGGCCCTTTCCTACGAGCAGTACTTC
CSVAGGALSYEQYF